Sequencing of this T cell receptor beta chain was carried out in a study of blood T cell repertoires in COVID-19. In regard to this clone: This specimen includes other DNA sequences encoding the same CDR3.

Germline loops: CDR1 SEHNR, CDR2 FQNEAQ (reference sequence). The V and J ends lost 5 bases and 5 bases respectively, with 12 bases between them. The CDR3 has 13 amino acids. TCRdb's copy holds only in-frame clones and misses some; the assay was immunoSEQ multiplex PCR. Altogether about 360,000 clones are present, over 75% being singletons, with the ten largest covering approximately 1.9%. The TCR originated in a man aged 35 to 55 in a cohort exposed to, infected with or recovered from COVID-19 (not recorded which). This sequence joins TRBV7-9 and TRBJ1-2, with D maybe TRBD1 (6 bases). The sample was PBMCs or T cells enriched from blood (not recorded which). The CDR3 coding sequence is TGTGCCAGCAGCCTTGCAGGGGATTATGGCTACACCTTC. It is translated as CASSLAGDYGYTF.